This T cell receptor (beta chain) was observed in a study of technical replicates of blood from a few donors. V dropped 8 bases and J dropped 3; count of bases not matched to a gene: 12. Germline V lookup: CDR1 MNHEY, CDR2 SMNVEV (reference sequence). The CDR3 spans 17 residues. Sequencing was performed with immunoSEQ multiplex PCR; in TCRdb, only in-frame clones are kept and a portion is missing. The sample includes 80,000 or so clones, almost 99% seen only once; the top ten take roughly 0.2%. Sequenced material: T cells isolated from PBMCs. This TCR was sampled from a human donor in good health. The chain carries TRBV27 and TRBJ2-1; 11 bases line up with TRBD2. Here the CDR3 DNA reads TGTGCCAGCCTCAGACTAGCGGGACCCTCCCTCTACAATGAGCAGTTCTTC. Its protein product is CASLRLAGPSLYNEQFF.